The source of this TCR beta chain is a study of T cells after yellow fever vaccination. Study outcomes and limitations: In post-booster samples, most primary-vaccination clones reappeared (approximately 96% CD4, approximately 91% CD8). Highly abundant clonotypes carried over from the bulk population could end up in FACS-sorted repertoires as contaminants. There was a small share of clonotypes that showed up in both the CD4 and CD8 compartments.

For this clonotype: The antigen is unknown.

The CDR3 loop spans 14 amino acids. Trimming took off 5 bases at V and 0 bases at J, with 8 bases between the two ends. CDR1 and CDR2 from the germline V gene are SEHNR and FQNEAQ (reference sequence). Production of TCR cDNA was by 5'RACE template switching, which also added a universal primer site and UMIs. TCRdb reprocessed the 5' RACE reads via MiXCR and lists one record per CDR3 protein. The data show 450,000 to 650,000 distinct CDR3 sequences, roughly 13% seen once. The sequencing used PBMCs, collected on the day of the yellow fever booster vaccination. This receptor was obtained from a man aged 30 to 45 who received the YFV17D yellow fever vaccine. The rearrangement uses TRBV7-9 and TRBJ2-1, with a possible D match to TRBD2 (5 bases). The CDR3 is CASSTSTSYNEQFF. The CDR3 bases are TGTGCCAGCAGCACTAGTACCTCCTACAATGAGCAGTTCTTC.